The source of this T cell receptor (beta chain) is a study of blood T cells in healthy people across ages. Turning to this clonotype: The antigen is undetermined.

A J-beta primer mix and a sample-barcoded 5' primer were used in a second PCR of about 7 to 12 cycles. A template-switch adaptor that had 12 random nucleotides put a tag on each cDNA molecule. One entry per CDR3 protein, called by TCRdb with MiXCR from the 5' RACE reads. Of some 1.5 million distinct CDR3 sequences in the sample, approximately 43% were seen once. Broader study findings: Measured against age, TCR beta diversity per million T cells decreased in a roughly linear manner.

Extractions gave at least 5.5 micrograms of total RNA per sample. This TCR was recovered from a woman between 18 and 29 years old in good health. The sample taken for sequencing was blood.

CDR3: CASSHRDVQETQYF. CDR3 sequence (DNA): TGTGCCAGCTCCCACCGGGACGTTCAAGAGACCCAGTACTTC. The chain links TRBV18 to TRBJ2-5; either TRBD1 or TRBD2 may fit D (5 bases each). The CDR3 has 14 residues. Germline CDR1 reads KGHSH; CDR2 reads LQKENI. Trimming removed 6 bases from V and 2 bases from J, with 13 bases in between.